This T cell receptor (beta chain) was documented in a study of blood T cells in healthy people across ages. This clonotype has a single count. Sample-barcoded 5' priming and a J-beta primer mix drove a second PCR of roughly 7 to 11 cycles. TCRdb called the 5' RACE reads again in MiXCR, with one record for every CDR3 protein. Here the sample spans 1.5 million to 2 million distinct CDR3 sequences, roughly 52% being singletons. The V end lost 6 bases, the J end lost 4 bases, and 16 bases lay between the germline ends. This CDR3 has 15 residues. The V gene's germline CDR1 is SGHTA and CDR2 FQGNSA. This receptor was identified in a woman in her 40s in good health. The sample comprised blood. V gene TRBV7-2 combines with J gene TRBJ1-5; tentative D call: TRBD1 (6 bases). CDR3 DNA: TGTGCCAGCAGTACCGACAGGAGCCTTAATCAGCCCCAGCATTTT. Protein sequence: CASSTDRSLNQPQHF.